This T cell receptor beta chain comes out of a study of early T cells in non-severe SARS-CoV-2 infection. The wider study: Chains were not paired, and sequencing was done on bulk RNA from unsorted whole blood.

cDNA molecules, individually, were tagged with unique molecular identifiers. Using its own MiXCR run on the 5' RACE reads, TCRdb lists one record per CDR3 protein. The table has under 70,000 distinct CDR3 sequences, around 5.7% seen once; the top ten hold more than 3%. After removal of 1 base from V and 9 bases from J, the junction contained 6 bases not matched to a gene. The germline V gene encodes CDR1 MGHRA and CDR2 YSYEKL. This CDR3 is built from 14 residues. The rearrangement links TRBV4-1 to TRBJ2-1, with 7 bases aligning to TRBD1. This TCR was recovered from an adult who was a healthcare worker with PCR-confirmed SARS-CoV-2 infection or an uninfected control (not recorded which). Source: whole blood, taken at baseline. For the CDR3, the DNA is TGCGCCAGCAGCCAAGCCTCACAGGGGCCTGAGCAGTTCTTC. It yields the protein CASSQASQGPEQFF.